The T cell receptor (beta chain) under discussion was sequenced for a study of vaccination and CD4 T cells after COVID-19. Overall study: Ranging from 14 to 241, the interval between dose two and post-vaccine sampling had a median of roughly 10 weeks. Cultures acting as controls obtained a CEFX pool, an HIV-1 Nef pool, or no peptide.

This clonotype was counted between two and nine times. Its specificity is not known. CD4+ T cells that had been cultured provided DNA sequenced with the Oncomine TCR Beta short-read assay. TCRdb independently ran MiXCR on the PCR reads; one entry per CDR3 protein. This table holds approximately 2,000 distinct CDR3 sequences, roughly two thirds found once. The treatment: roughly 10-day PBMC culture with coronavirus spike peptide pools or control peptides (ViraFEST assay). Germline lookup yields CDR1 DFQATT and CDR2 SNEGSKA (reference sequence). The CDR3 totals 12 residues. V was trimmed by 3 bases and J by 8 bases, leaving 13 bases between them.

The V and J genes are TRBV20-1 and TRBJ1-1, with D unresolved. This sample comprised CD4+ T cells from blood, cultured in vitro, obtained after SARS-CoV-2 vaccination. The clonotype comes from a human donor who had recovered from COVID-19. CDR3 nucleotides: TGCAGTGCTAGCGGGGTCGGAAGCGAAGCTTTCTTT. Translated: CSASGVGSEAFF.